This TCR beta chain was sequenced in a study of shared clonotypes between healthy human individuals. The study's findings and limits: Sequencing depth was predicted to influence how clonotypes are shared among donors.

Notes on this clone: Its specificity is unknown.

Every donor was a Caucasian adult from Nashville, Tennessee. J lost 4 bases, V lost 0 bases, and 6 bases had no gene match. This CDR3 is built from 17 residues. In germline, CDR1 is SGDLS, CDR2 YYNGEE. In the authors' workflow: Filtering differed for immunoSEQ, which gave only junction sequences without quality scores. Only in-frame clones appear in the TCRdb table, and some are missing; sequencing was by immunoSEQ multiplex PCR. The V and J calls and clone size were taken over from that table, and D and trimming were inferred from the DNA. This sample has some 680,000 clones, with approximately 73% found just once.

The clonotype comes from a woman in her 30s in good health. The J gene is TRBJ2-2, the V gene TRBV9; 10 bases are a match to TRBD2. Source material: memory CD4+ T cells sorted from blood. The subset: CD45RA-negative fraction. The CDR3 region has the DNA TGTGCCAGCAGCGTAGGGGGAGCGGGAGGGCTCACCGGGGAGCTGTTTTTT. Translated, it gives CASSVGGAGGLTGELFF.